This is a list of T cell receptor beta chains from one sample in a study of CD8+ T cells in alopecia areata. Repertoires were generated with immunoSEQ multiplex PCR, while TCRdb's copy carries only in-frame clones and drops some. The repertoire consists of 100,000 to 150,000 clones, with roughly 50% occurring once and the leading ten covering around 19%. Here the sequenced sample was CD8+ T cells sorted from blood, taken at week 0. The receptors originated from a human donor with alopecia areata. The CDR3 runs from the conserved cysteine through the conserved F or W. The D gene is left open where the match is weak. Rows give clone size only sometimes, using once, few, many, or a class for an expanded clone.

v_gene	d_gene	j_gene	abundance	CDR3aa	CDR3nt
TRBV29-1	-	TRBJ1-1	-	CSVGNPAALGFMNTEAFF	TGCAGCGTTGGGAACCCGGCAGCGCTTGGATTTATGAACACTGAAGCTTTCTTT
TRBV29-1	TRBD1	TRBJ1-1	few	CSVGQGEAFF	TGCAGCGTTGGACAGGGTGAAGCTTTCTTT
TRBV14	-	TRBJ2-1	few	CASSQRSNEQFF	TGTGCCAGCAGCCAACGCAGTAATGAGCAGTTCTTC
TRBV29-1	-	TRBJ1-2	-	CSVDGVANYGYTF	TGCAGCGTTGATGGGGTGGCGAACTATGGCTACACCTTC
TRBV30	-	TRBJ1-1	-	CAWIENTEAFF	TGTGCCTGGATTGAGAACACTGAAGCTTTCTTT
TRBV10-2	-	TRBJ1-6	-	CASSEDGEGSPLHF	TGCGCCAGCAGTGAAGATGGGGAAGGGTCACCCCTCCACTTT
TRBV27	TRBD1	TRBJ1-2	-	CASSLSRQGAYGYTF	TGTGCCAGCAGTTTGTCCAGACAGGGTGCCTATGGCTACACCTTC
TRBV7-9	-	TRBJ2-5	few	CASSLDRFQETQYF	TGTGCCAGCAGCTTAGACAGGTTTCAAGAGACCCAGTACTTC
TRBV27	-	TRBJ1-4	-	CASRSGEKLFF	TGTGCCAGCAGATCCGGCGAAAAACTGTTTTTT
TRBV6-5	TRBD1	TRBJ2-1	-	CASSLDRNEQFF	TGTGCCAGCAGTTTGGACAGGAATGAGCAGTTCTTC
TRBV29-1	-	TRBJ2-5	-	CSVEGTGDWETQYF	TGCAGCGTTGAAGGTACAGGGGACTGGGAGACCCAGTACTTC
TRBV27	-	TRBJ2-7	-	CASSSPGRGIYEQYF	TGTGCCAGCAGTTCTCCGGGACGGGGGATTTACGAGCAGTACTTC
TRBV27	-	TRBJ1-6	-	CASSLQLYNSPLHF	TGTGCCAGCAGTTTACAACTGTATAATTCACCCCTCCACTTT
TRBV7-9	-	TRBJ2-7	few	CASSFPRGDRKQYF	TGTGCCAGCAGCTTCCCGCGGGGGGACAGAAAGCAGTACTTC
TRBV30	-	TRBJ2-2	few	CAWSPGTGELFF	TGTGCCTGGAGTCCGGGCACCGGGGAGCTGTTTTTT
TRBV29-1	-	TRBJ2-7	-	CSVEDPGSSYEQYF	TGCAGCGTTGAAGATCCCGGTTCCTCCTACGAGCAGTACTTC
TRBV4-1	-	TRBJ2-5	few	CASSQENQETQYF	TGCGCCAGCAGCCAAGAAAACCAAGAGACCCAGTACTTC
TRBV15	-	TRBJ2-3	-	CATSRGVNTDTQYF	TGTGCCACCAGCCGTGGGGTTAACACAGATACGCAGTATTTT
TRBV9	TRBD1	TRBJ2-5	-	CASSGQGASIETQYF	TGTGCCAGCAGCGGACAGGGGGCGAGTATTGAGACCCAGTACTTC
TRBV4-1	TRBD2	TRBJ2-5	few	CASRHRAGGPGETQYF	TGCGCCAGCAGGCACCGGGCGGGGGGGCCTGGAGAGACCCAGTACTTC
TRBV13	-	TRBJ2-7	-	CASSFGQGTNYEQYF	TGTGCCAGCAGCTTTGGGCAGGGGACCAACTACGAGCAGTACTTC
TRBV19	-	TRBJ2-6	few	CASRTRYDSGANVLTF	TGTGCCAGTAGGACACGGTATGACTCTGGGGCCAACGTCCTGACTTTC
TRBV7-9	-	TRBJ1-1	few	CASSFQTVNTEAFF	TGTGCCAGCAGCTTCCAGACGGTGAACACTGAAGCTTTCTTT
TRBV29-1	-	TRBJ2-1	few	CSVEGGSRHNEQFF	TGCAGCGTTGAGGGGGGTTCGAGGCACAATGAGCAGTTCTTC